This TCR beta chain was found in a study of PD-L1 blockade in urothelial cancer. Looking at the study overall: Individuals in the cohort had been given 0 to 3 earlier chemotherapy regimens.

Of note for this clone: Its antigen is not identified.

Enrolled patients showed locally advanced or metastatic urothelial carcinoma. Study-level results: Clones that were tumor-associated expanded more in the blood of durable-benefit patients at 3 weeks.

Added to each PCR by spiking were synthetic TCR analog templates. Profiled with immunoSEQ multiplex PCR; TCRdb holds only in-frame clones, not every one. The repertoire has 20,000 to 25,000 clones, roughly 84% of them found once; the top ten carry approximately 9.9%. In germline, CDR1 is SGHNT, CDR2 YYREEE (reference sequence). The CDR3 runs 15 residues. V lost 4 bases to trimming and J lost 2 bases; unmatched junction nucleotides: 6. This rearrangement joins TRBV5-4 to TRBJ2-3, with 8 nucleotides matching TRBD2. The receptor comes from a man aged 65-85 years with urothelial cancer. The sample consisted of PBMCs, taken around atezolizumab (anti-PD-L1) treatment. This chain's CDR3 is CASSQTSENTDTQYF. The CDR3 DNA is TGTGCCAGCAGCCAGACTAGCGAGAACACAGATACGCAGTATTTT. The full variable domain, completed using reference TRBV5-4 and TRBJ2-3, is ETGVTQSPTHLIKTRGQQVTLRCSSQSGHNTVSWYQQALGQGPQFIFQYYREEENGRGNFPPRFSGLQFPNYSSELNVNALELDDSALYLCASSQTSENTDTQYFGPGTRLTVL.